Listed below are T cell receptor beta chains from one sample, sequenced in a study of blood T cell repertoires in COVID-19. TCRdb's table, derived via immunoSEQ multiplex PCR, lists solely in-frame clones and lacks some. The data contain some 52,000 clones, approximately 84% of them seen just once; the ten biggest clones take up under 30%. The sequenced sample consisted of peripheral blood. These receptors were collected from a human donor in a cohort sampled during active COVID-19. CDR3s include the opening cysteine and the closing phenylalanine or tryptophan. A D gene is named only where the DNA matches it firmly. Rows may omit the clone size; those that give it use once, few, many or a size class.

abundance,d_gene,len,j_gene,v_gene,CDR3nt,CDR3aa
NA,NA,15,TRBJ2-7,TRBV11-2,TGTGCCAGCAGGAGGGGGGCTAGCGGAACCTACGAGCAGTACTTC,CASRRGASGTYEQYF
NA,NA,14,TRBJ2-3,TRBV19,TGTGCCAGTCGAAAAAGGGGCGGGGCGGATACGCAGTATTTT,CASRKRGGADTQYF
few,TRBD2,16,TRBJ2-3,TRBV11-2,TGTGCCAGCAGCCTCCGGACTAGCGGGGGCCGAGATACGCAGTATTTT,CASSLRTSGGRDTQYF
NA,TRBD1,13,TRBJ2-7,TRBV29-1,TGCAGCGGACGGGACAGTCAACACTACGAGCAGTACTTC,CSGRDSQHYEQYF
NA,NA,11,TRBJ2-7,TRBV24-1,TGTGCCACCAGCCTCGGTTACGAGCAGTACTTC,CATSLGYEQYF
NA,TRBD2,14,TRBJ2-3,TRBV6-5,TGTGCCAGCAGTCCTAGCGGGAGCACAGATACGCAGTATTTT,CASSPSGSTDTQYF
NA,NA,16,TRBJ2-1,TRBV28,TGTGCCAGCAGCCGGCCCCCACTTAGCCCTACGAATGAGCAGTTCTTC,CASSRPPLSPTNEQFF
once,TRBD2,14,TRBJ2-1,TRBV24-1,TGTGCCACCAGTGACCCCGGGACTAGCGATGAGCAGTTCTTC,CATSDPGTSDEQFF
NA,NA,15,TRBJ1-6,TRBV19,TGTGCCAGTAGTTCGGGGGGGCCCGGTGGATCACCCCTCCACTTT,CASSSGGPGGSPLHF
NA,NA,13,TRBJ2-5,TRBV2,TGTGCCAGCAGTGGAGGATGGCAAGAGACCCAGTACTTC,CASSGGWQETQYF
NA,TRBD1,13,TRBJ1-2,TRBV27,TGTGCCAGCAGCTACAGGGGCGACTATGGCTACACCTTC,CASSYRGDYGYTF
few,TRBD2,15,TRBJ2-3,TRBV2,TGTGCCAGCAGTGTCGAGCGGGGGGCTGGAGATACGCAGTATTTT,CASSVERGAGDTQYF
NA,NA,15,TRBJ1-1,TRBV6-1,TGTGCCAGCAGTGAACAGTTCCTTCCCGCCACTGAAGCTTTCTTT,CASSEQFLPATEAFF
NA,NA,11,TRBJ2-1,TRBV18,TGTGCCAGCTCACGTGACAGGGAGCAGTTCTTC,CASSRDREQFF
NA,NA,15,TRBJ1-6,TRBV5-4,TGTGCCAGCAGCAGCCAGGGTCTTTATAATTCACCCCTCCACTTT,CASSSQGLYNSPLHF
NA,NA,14,TRBJ1-5,TRBV27,TGTGCCAGCAGTGTCGGTTTCAGCAATCAGCCCCAGCATTTT,CASSVGFSNQPQHF
NA,NA,15,TRBJ2-2,TRBV11-2,TGTGCCAGCAGCTCCTCCGGGACATATGGCGGGGAGCTGTTTTTT,CASSSSGTYGGELFF
few,NA,13,TRBJ2-7,TRBV7-2,TGTGCCAGCAGCTTAGCCCGGGCCTACGAGCAGTACTTC,CASSLARAYEQYF
NA,TRBD1,14,TRBJ1-1,TRBV18,TGTGCCAGCTCTGAAAACCGGGACAGCACTGAAGCTTTCTTT,CASSENRDSTEAFF
NA,TRBD1,13,TRBJ1-1,TRBV3-1/TRBV3-2,TGTGCCAGCAGCCCCAGGGGGCGCGGGGAAGCTTTCTTT,CASSPRGRGEAFF
NA,NA,14,TRBJ2-7,TRBV19,TGTGCCAGTAAAAGTGACGGATCTAGAAATGAGCAGTACTTC,CASKSDGSRNEQYF
NA,NA,14,TRBJ1-5,TRBV6-6,TGTGCCAGCAGTTATCCGGGTCTCAATCAGCCCCAGCATTTT,CASSYPGLNQPQHF
NA,NA,15,TRBJ2-5,TRBV11-2,TGTGCCAGCAGCAACCCGACCGCGGCCCAAGAGACCCAGTACTTC,CASSNPTAAQETQYF
NA,TRBD1,15,TRBJ2-7,TRBV3-1/TRBV3-2,TGTGCCAGCAGCCTCCGGGGACAGGGGCCCTACGAGCAGTACTTC,CASSLRGQGPYEQYF
once,TRBD2,15,TRBJ2-2,TRBV19,TGTGCCAGTACCAGAAAAGCGGGAGCAGCCGGGGAGCTGTTTTTT,CASTRKAGAAGELFF
once,NA,16,TRBJ2-6,TRBV27,TGTGCCAGCAGCTTTAACGGCGGCTCTGGGGCCAACGTCCTGACTTTC,CASSFNGGSGANVLTF
once,TRBD1,14,TRBJ2-3,TRBV5-1,TGCGCCAGCAGCGGATTTTCAGGGGGTGACACGCAGTATTTT,CASSGFSGGDTQYF
NA,NA,16,TRBJ1-4,TRBV28,TGTGCCAGCAGTTCCCTGTCGCCTACCCTTTCGGAAAAACTGTTTTTT,CASSSLSPTLSEKLFF
NA,NA,13,TRBJ2-1,TRBV24-1,TGTGCCACCAGTGATTTCCTAGGCGGTGAGCAGTTCTTC,CATSDFLGGEQFF
NA,NA,17,TRBJ1-1,TRBV4-1,TGCGCCAGCAGCCAAGTAGATCTGGTCACCGTACGGTACGAAGCTTTCTTT,CASSQVDLVTVRYEAFF
NA,NA,13,TRBJ1-4,TRBV28,TGTGCCAGCAGGGGGGGGAGTGATGAAAAACTGTTTTTT,CASRGGSDEKLFF
NA,TRBD1,16,TRBJ2-1,TRBV19,TGTGCCAGTAGCCCCGAGGCCCCAGGGGGCTTAAATGAGCAGTTCTTC,CASSPEAPGGLNEQFF
NA,NA,12,TRBJ1-2,TRBV2,TGTGCCAGCAGTTATTCCCCTAATGGCTACACCTTC,CASSYSPNGYTF
NA,NA,14,TRBJ1-2,TRBV28,TGTGCCAGCAGCCTCAATTTTCCGCAGGGGGGCTACACCTTC,CASSLNFPQGGYTF
NA,TRBD2,14,TRBJ2-3,TRBV29-1,TGCAGCGTTGTGACGGGGGGAGGCACAGATACGCAGTATTTT,CSVVTGGGTDTQYF
NA,TRBD2,16,TRBJ2-7,TRBV10-3,TGTGCCATCAGTGAACGGGATGGTAGCGGGAGCAACGAGCAGTACTTC,CAISERDGSGSNEQYF
NA,NA,15,TRBJ1-2,TRBV3-1/TRBV3-2,TGTGCCAGCAGCCAGGGGGCGACCCTTAACTATGGCTACACCTTC,CASSQGATLNYGYTF